The subject of this entry is one T cell receptor (beta chain). Its antigen is unidentified. This entry comes from a study of lymphopenia after photon versus proton radiotherapy. Sequenced by immunoSEQ multiplex PCR; TCRdb stores in-frame clones only, minus some. The sample shows approximately 170,000 clones, 75% to 90% of them seen only once. General observations from the study: Under photons, naive T cells and diversity fell while effector/memory populations rose. Post-nadir diversity loss with photons came from oligoclonal expansion, particularly CD8+ Temra cells. Larger post-nadir TCR diversity loss correlated inversely with survival in deceased patients.

The germline V and J ends were trimmed by 4 bases and 0 bases, with 13 bases remaining between them. The germline V gene encodes CDR1 SGHRS and CDR2 YFSETQ. The CDR3 contains 15 residues. The starting material was peripheral blood, obtained from a patient treated with photon-based radiotherapy. This receptor was obtained from a man between 50 and 59 years old with gastric cancer. The J gene is TRBJ1-1, the V gene TRBV5-1; D unresolved. CDR3 sequence reads: CASSREAGLNTEAFF. The CDR3 DNA follows: TGCGCCAGCAGCCGGGAGGCAGGTTTGAACACTGAAGCTTTCTTT.